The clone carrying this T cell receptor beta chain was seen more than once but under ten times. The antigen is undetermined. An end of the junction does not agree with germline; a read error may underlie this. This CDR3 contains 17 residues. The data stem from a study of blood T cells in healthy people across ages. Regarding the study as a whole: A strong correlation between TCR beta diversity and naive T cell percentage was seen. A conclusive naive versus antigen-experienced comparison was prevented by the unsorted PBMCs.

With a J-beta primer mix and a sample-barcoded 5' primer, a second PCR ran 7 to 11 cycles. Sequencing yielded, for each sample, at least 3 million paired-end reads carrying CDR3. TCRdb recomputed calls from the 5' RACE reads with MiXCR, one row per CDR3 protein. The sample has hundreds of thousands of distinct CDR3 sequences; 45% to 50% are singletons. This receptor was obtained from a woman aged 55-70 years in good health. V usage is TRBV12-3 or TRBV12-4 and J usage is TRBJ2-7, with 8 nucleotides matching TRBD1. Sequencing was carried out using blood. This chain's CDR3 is CASSRDTKTGASHEQYF. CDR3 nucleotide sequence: TGTGCCAGCAGCCGAGACACTAAGACAGGGGCCTCCCACGAGCAGTACTTC.